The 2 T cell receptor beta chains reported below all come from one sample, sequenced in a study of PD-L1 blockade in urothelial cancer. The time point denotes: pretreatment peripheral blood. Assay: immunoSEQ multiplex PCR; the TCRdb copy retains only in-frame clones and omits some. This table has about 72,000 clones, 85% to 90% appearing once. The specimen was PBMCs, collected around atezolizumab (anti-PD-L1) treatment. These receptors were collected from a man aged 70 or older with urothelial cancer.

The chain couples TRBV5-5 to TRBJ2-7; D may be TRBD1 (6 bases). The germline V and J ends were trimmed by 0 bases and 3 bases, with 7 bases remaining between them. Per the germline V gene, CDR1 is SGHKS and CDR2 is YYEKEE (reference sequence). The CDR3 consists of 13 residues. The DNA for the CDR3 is TGTGCCAGCAGCTTGGGGACAGACTACGAGCAGTACTTC. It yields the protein CASSLGTDYEQYF.

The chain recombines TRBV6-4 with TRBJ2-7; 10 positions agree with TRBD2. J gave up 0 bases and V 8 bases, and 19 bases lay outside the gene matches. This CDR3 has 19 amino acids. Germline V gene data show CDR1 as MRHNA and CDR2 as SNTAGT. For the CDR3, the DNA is TGTGCCAGCCATGAAACCACGGAAAGCGGGAGGGCCAGCTCCTACGAGCAGTACTTC. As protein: CASHETTESGRASSYEQYF.